This entry features one TCR beta chain sequence. Its specificity is unknown. Compared with germline, one end of the junction differs, possibly owing to a read error. The sample originates from a study of OX40 agonist ivuxolimab in advanced cancers. At the level of the study: A male proportion of 82.7% was recorded, with mean age around 60 years and range roughly 23 to 79.

Assay used: immunoSEQ multiplex PCR; TCRdb lists only in-frame clones, some missing. The table lists about 68,000 clones, more than 70% of them singletons, with roughly 0.7% in the top ten. Study-wide results and caveats: Both CD4+ and CD8+ T cell populations in blood had undergone clonal expansion by week 6 at 0.1 to 3.0 mg/kg.

The CDR3 runs to 14 residues. Germline V gene sequence: CDR1 MNHNS, CDR2 SASEGT. The source was CD4+ or CD8+ T cells sorted from blood, collected in a trial of the OX40 agonist ivuxolimab. V gene TRBV6-1 combines with J gene TRBJ2-7; 9 bases align to TRBD2. This clonotype was sampled from an adult with an advanced solid tumor such as melanoma, head and neck, liver or kidney cancer. The CDR3: CASSQAGGTYEQYF. The CDR3 DNA reads as TGTGCCAGCAGTCAAGCGGGGGGCACCTACGAGCAGTACTTC.